Listed here is a single T cell receptor beta chain. The specificity of this receptor is unknown. Base qualities are not provided; no much larger clone lies one nucleotide away. Sequences LNHNV (CDR1) and YYDKDF (CDR2) are obtained from the germline V gene (reference sequence). Including cysteine and phenylalanine, the CDR3 has 16 amino acids. The read is trimmed to its CDR3 DNA, 48 bases read in frame from base 1. The V and J ends are trimmed by 2 bases and 5 bases, leaving 13 bases between them. This sample was included in a study of T cell changes during pregnancy in multiple sclerosis (dated by TCRdb to between 2019 and 2020). Study-level background: The study examined how the T cell repertoire changed over the course of pregnancy in women with multiple sclerosis.

The library was built by means of the immunoSEQ multiplex PCR assay. Not all clones reach the TCRdb copy of this immuneACCESS table, which keeps in-frame sequences only. Checked studies attribute under half of the gap to unresolved V genes and leave the rest unexplained. For this sample the table gives approximately 60,000 clones, of which about nine tenths were detected only once. The top ten clones comprise about 2.9% of the sample. The sequence came from a female donor in good health, enrolled as a control in a pregnancy study. The chain was built from TRBV15 and TRBJ1-6; a tentative D call is TRBD1 (5 bases match). The starting material was peripheral blood, obtained in the second trimester of pregnancy. In nucleotide form, the sequence is TGTGCCACCAGCAGAAGGGCCAGGGCGGATAATTCACCCCTCCACTTT. This sequence encodes CATSRRARADNSPLHF.